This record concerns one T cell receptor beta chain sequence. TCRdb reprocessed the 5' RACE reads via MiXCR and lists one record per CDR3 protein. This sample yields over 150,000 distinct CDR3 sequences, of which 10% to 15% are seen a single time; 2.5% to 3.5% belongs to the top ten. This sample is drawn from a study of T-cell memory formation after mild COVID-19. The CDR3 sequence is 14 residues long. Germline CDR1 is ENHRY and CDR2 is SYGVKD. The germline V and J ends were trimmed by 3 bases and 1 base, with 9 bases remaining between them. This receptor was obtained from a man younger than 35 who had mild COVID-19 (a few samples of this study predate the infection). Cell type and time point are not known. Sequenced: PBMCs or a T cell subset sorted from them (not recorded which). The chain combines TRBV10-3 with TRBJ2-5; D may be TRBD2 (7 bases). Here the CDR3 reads CAISERGAQETQYF. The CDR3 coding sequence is TGTGCCATCAGTGAACGGGGGGCCCAAGAGACCCAGTACTTC.